Sequencing of this T cell receptor beta chain was carried out in a study of T cell changes during pregnancy in multiple sclerosis. Repertoires were generated with immunoSEQ multiplex PCR, while TCRdb's copy carries only in-frame clones and drops some. The sample comprises some 30,000 clones, about 91% of which are singletons, and around 8.2% rests with the top ten. The CDR3 runs 14 residues. V trimming: 4 bases; J trimming: 1 base; junction bases outside the gene matches: 3. The V gene's germline CDR1 is SGHAT and CDR2 FQNNGV. This sequence originates from a female donor with multiple sclerosis, enrolled in a pregnancy study. The chain couples TRBV11-2 to TRBJ1-1, with 7 nucleotides matching TRBD1. Sequencing was performed on CD8+ T cells from peripheral blood mononuclear cells, taken before pregnancy. CDR3 DNA sequence: TGTGCCAGCAGCTCGGGACAGAAGAACACTGAAGCTTTCTTT. This encodes CASSSGQKNTEAFF.